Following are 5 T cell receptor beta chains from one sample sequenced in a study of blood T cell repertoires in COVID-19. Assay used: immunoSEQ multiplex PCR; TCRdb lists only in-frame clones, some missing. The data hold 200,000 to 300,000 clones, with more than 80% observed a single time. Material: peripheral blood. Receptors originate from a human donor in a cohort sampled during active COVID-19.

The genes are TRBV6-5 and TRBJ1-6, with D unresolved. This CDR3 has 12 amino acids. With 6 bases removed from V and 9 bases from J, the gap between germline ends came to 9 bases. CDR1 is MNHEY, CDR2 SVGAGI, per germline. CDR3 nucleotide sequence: TGTGCCAGCAGCCCCAATGTTTCACCCCTCCACTTT. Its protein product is CASSPNVSPLHF.

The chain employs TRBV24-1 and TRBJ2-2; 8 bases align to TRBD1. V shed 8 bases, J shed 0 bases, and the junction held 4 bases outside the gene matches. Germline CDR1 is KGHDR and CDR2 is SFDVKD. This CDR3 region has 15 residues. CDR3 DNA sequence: TGTGCCACCACCGACAGGGGCCCGAACACCGGGGAGCTGTTTTTT. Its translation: CATTDRGPNTGELFF.

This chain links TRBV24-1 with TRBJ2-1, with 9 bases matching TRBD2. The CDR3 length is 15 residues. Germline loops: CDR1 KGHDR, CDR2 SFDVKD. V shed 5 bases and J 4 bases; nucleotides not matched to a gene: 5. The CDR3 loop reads CATSGSGGPYNEQFF. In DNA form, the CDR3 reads TGTGCCACCAGTGGGAGCGGGGGGCCGTACAATGAGCAGTTCTTC.

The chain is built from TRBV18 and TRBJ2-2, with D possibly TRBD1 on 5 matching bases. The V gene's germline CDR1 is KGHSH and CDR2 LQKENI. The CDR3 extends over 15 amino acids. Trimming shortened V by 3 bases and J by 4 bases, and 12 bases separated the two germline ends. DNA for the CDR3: TGTGCCAGCTCACCTGACAGCCCGGGCACCGGGGAGCTGTTTTTT. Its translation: CASSPDSPGTGELFF.

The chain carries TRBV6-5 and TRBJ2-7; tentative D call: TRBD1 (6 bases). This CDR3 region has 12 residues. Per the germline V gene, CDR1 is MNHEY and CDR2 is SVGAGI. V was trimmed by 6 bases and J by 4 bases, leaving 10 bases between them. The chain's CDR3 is CASRATGYEQYF. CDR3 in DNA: TGTGCCAGCAGGGCGACAGGATACGAGCAGTACTTC.